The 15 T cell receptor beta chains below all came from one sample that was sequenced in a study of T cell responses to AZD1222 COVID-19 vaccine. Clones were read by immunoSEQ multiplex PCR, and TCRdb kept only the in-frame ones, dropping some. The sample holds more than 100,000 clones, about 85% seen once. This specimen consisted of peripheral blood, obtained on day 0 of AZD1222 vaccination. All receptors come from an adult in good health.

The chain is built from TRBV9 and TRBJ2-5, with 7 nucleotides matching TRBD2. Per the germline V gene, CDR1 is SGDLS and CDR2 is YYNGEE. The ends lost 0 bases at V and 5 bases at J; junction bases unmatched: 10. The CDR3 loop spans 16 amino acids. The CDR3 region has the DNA TGTGCCAGCAGCGTAGATGTAGCGGGCTTTGCGGAGACCCAGTACTTC. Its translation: CASSVDVAGFAETQYF.

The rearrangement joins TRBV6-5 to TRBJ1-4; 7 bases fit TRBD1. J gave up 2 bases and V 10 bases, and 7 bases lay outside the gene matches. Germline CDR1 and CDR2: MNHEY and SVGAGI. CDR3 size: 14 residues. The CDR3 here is CATQGERTNEKLFF. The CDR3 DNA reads TGTGCCACTCAGGGGGAGCGGACTAATGAAAAACTGTTTTTT.

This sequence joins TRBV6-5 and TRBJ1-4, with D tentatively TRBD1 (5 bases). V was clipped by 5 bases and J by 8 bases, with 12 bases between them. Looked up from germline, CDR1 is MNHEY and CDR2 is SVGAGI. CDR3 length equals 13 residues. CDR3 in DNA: TGTGCCAGCAGTAGGGACCGGGAAGAAAAACTGTTTTTT. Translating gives CASSRDREEKLFF.

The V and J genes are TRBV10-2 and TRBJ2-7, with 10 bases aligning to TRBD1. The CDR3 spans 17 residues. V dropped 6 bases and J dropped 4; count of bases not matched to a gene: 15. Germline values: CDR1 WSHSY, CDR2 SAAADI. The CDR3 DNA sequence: TGCGCCAGCAGCAAACCGGGACAGGGGCCAAGGGGGTACGAGCAGTACTTC. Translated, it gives CASSKPGQGPRGYEQYF.

CDR3 coding DNA: TGTGCCAGCAGTTTAAAAGGCTATGGCTACACCTTC. This translates into CASSLKGYGYTF. This chain connects TRBV27 to TRBJ1-2; D is uncertain. CDR1 and CDR2 (germline): MNHEY, SMNVEV (reference sequence). The ends were cut back, 2 bases at V and 4 bases at J, with 5 bases in the middle. There are 12 residues in the CDR3.

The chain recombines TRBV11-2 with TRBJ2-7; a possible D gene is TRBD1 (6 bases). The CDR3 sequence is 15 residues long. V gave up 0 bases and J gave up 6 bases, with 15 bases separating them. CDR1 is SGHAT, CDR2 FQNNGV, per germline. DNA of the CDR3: TGTGCCAGCAGCTTAGATAGGACAGAATCCCTCGAGCAGTACTTC. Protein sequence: CASSLDRTESLEQYF.

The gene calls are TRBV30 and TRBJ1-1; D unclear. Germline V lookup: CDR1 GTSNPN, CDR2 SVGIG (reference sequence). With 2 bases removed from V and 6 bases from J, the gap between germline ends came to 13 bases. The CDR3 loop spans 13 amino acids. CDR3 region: CAWSNQAGAEAFF. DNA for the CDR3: TGTGCCTGGAGTAACCAGGCCGGGGCTGAAGCTTTCTTT.

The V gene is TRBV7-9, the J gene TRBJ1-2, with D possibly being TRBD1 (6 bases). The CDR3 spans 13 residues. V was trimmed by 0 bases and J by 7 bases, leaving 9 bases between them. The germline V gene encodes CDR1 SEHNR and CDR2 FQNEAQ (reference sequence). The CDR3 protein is CASSLATGSGYTF. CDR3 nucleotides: TGTGCCAGCAGCTTAGCAACAGGGTCTGGCTACACCTTC.

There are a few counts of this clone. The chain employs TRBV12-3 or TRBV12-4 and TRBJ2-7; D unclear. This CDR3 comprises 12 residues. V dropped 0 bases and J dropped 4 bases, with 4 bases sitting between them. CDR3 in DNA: TGTGCCAGCAGTTTAGCAACGTACGAGCAGTACTTC. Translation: CASSLATYEQYF.

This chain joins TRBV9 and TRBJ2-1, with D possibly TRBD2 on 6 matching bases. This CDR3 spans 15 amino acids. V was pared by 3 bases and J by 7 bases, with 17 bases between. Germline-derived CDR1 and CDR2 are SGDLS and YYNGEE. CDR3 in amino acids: CASSARDSPWNEQFF. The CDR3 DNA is TGTGCCAGCAGCGCCCGGGACTCGCCTTGGAATGAGCAGTTCTTC. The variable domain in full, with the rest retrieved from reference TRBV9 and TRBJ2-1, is DSGVTQTPKHLITATGQRVTLRCSPRSGDLSVYWYQQSLDQGLQFLIQYYNGEERAKGNILERFSAQQFPDLHSELNLSSLELGDSALYFCASSARDSPWNEQFFGPGTRLTVL.

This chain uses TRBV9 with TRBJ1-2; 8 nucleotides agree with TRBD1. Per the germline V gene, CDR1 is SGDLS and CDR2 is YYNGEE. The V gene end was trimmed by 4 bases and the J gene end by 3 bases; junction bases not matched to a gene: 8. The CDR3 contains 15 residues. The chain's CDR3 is CASSTRTGLDYGYTF. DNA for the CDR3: TGTGCCAGCAGCACCCGGACAGGGCTGGACTATGGCTACACCTTC.

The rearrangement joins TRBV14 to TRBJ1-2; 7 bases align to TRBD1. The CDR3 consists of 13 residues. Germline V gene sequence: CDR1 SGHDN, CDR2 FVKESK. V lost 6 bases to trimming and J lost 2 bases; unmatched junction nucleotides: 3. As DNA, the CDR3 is TGTGCCAGCAGACAACAGGGGAACTATGGCTACACCTTC. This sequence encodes CASRQQGNYGYTF.

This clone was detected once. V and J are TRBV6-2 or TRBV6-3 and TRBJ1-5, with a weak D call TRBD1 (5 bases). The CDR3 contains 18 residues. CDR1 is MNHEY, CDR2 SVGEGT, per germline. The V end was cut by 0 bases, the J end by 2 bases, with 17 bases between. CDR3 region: CASSYSILRGRGNQPQHF. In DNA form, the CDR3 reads TGTGCCAGCAGTTACTCGATTTTAAGGGGAAGGGGCAATCAGCCCCAGCATTTT.

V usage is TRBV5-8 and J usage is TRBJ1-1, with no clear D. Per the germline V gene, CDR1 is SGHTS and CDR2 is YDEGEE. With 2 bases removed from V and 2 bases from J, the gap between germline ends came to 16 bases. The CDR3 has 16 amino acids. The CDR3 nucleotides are TGTGCCAGCAGCTTACCTAGTTGGGAGGCTAACACTGAAGCTTTCTTT. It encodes CASSLPSWEANTEAFF.

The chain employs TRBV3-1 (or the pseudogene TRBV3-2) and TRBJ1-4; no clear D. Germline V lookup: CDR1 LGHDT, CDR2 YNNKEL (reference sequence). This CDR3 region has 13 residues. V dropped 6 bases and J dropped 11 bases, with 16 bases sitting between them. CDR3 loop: CASSLTEVGKLFF. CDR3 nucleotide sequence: TGTGCCAGCAGTCTTACTGAGGTGGGGAAACTGTTTTTT.